Listed below are T cell receptor beta chains from one sample, sequenced in a study of blood T cell repertoires in COVID-19. Clones were read by immunoSEQ multiplex PCR, and TCRdb kept only the in-frame ones, dropping some. The data hold around 50,000 clones, with 90% observed a single time. Sequences were obtained from peripheral blood. These receptors all come from a man between 65 and 79 years old with acute or convalescent COVID-19. The CDR3 runs from the conserved cysteine through the conserved F or W. D genes are given only for firm matches.

j_call	v_call	d_call	cdr3_aa
TRBJ2-2	TRBV29-1	TRBD1	CSVDGQGTNTGELFF
TRBJ2-5	TRBV9	TRBD2	CASSVDLRGKTQYF
TRBJ1-1	TRBV19	.	CASRRGLNTEAFF
TRBJ2-5	TRBV9	TRBD2	CASSVELAGEQETQYF
TRBJ1-2	TRBV30	.	CAWSVRVNYGYTF
TRBJ2-2	TRBV18	TRBD2	CASSAGANTGELFF
TRBJ1-3	TRBV5-4	.	CASSFDRHSGNTIYF
TRBJ1-6	TRBV2	.	CASSEASRSPLHF
TRBJ2-5	TRBV3-1/TRBV3-2	TRBD1	CASSRRTGHQETQYF
TRBJ1-4	TRBV5-5	TRBD1	CASSLGTGTVNEKLFF
TRBJ1-1	TRBV16	TRBD1	CASSQSVDRQAFF
TRBJ1-2	TRBV5-4	.	CASSPGGGRSGYTF
TRBJ1-5	TRBV19	TRBD1	CASNDRGVTNQPQHF
TRBJ2-2	TRBV28	.	CASSLAPSGELFF
TRBJ2-7	TRBV7-9	.	CASSLEGDPYEQYF
TRBJ1-1	TRBV6-2/TRBV6-3	TRBD1	CASSKTGLEAFF
TRBJ2-5	TRBV28	TRBD2	CASSHPGAGGETQYF
TRBJ1-2	TRBV12-5	.	CASGLVPSGDGYTF
TRBJ1-1	TRBV7-2	TRBD1	CASSPRTGVNTEAFF
TRBJ2-7	TRBV5-1	TRBD1	CASSFHLPGQGSREQYF
TRBJ2-7	TRBV30	TRBD1	CAWSGLGQGSSGGPRREPYEQYF
TRBJ1-5	TRBV27	.	CASSLGGNNQPQHF
TRBJ1-6	TRBV30	TRBD1	CAWSNDRGQYNSPLHF
TRBJ1-2	TRBV29-1	TRBD1	CSVEDIGQGKIGYTF
TRBJ2-5	TRBV7-2	.	CASSHGGSLQKTQYF
TRBJ2-2	TRBV19	TRBD1	CASSLWDRGLFF
TRBJ2-7	TRBV28	TRBD2	CAIAGGVQQYF
TRBJ2-5	TRBV27	TRBD2	CASSASREAQYF